The text below deals with one T cell receptor (beta chain). This sample is part of a study of blood T cell repertoires in COVID-19. Profiled with immunoSEQ multiplex PCR; TCRdb holds only in-frame clones, not every one. The top ten hold 1% to 1.5% of the sample, which has about 86,000 clones, around 89% seen once. This CDR3 has 14 amino acids. Trimming pared 6 bases from V and 2 bases from J, leaving 14 bases between. The germline V gene has CDR1 MNHEY and CDR2 SVGAGI. Sequenced material: PBMCs or T cells enriched from blood (not recorded which). This clonotype originated in a woman aged 50 to 60 with acute COVID-19. V usage is TRBV6-5 and J usage is TRBJ2-7, with TRBD2 as a possible D gene (7 bases). CDR3 in amino acids: CASRVGGATYEQYF. The DNA of the CDR3 is TGTGCCAGCAGAGTGGGGGGGGCAACCTACGAGCAGTACTTC.